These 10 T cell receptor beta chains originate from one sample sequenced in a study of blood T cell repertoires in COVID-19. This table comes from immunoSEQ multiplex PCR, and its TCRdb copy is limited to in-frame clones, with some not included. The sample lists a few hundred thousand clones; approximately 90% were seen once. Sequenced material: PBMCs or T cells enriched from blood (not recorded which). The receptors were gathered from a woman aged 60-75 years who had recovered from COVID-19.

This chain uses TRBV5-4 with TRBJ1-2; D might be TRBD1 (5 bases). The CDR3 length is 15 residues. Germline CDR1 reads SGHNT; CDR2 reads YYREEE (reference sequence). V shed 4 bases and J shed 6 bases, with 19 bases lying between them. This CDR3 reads CASSPALQVGHGYTF. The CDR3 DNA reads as TGTGCCAGCAGCCCAGCCTTACAGGTTGGTCATGGCTACACCTTC.

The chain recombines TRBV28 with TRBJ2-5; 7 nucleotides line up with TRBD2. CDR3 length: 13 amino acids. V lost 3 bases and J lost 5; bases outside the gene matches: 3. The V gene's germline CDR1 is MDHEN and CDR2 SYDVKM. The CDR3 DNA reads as TGTGCCAGCAGTTTCGATAGCGGGGAGACCCAGTACTTC. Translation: CASSFDSGETQYF.

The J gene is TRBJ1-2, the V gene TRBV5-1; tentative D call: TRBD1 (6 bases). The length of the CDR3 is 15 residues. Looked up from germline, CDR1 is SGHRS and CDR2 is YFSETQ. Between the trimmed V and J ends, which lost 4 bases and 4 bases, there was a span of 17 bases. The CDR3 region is CASSPGSGDGYGYTF. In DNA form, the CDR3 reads TGCGCCAGCAGCCCTGGCTCAGGGGATGGCTATGGCTACACCTTC.

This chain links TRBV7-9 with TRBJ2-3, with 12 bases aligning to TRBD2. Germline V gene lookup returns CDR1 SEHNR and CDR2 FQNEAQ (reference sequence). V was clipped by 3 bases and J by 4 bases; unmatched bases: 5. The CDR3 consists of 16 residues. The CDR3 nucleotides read TGTGCCAGCAGCTTGGGACTAGCGGGTGGGGCAGATACGCAGTATTTT. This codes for CASSLGLAGGADTQYF.

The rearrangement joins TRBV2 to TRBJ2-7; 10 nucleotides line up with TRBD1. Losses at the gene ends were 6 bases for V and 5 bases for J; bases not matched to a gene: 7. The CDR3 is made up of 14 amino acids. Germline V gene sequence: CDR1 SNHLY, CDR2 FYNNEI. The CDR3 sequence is CASSPTGGLHEQYF. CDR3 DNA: TGTGCCAGCAGCCCGACAGGGGGCCTCCACGAGCAGTACTTC. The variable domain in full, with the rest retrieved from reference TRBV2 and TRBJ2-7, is EPEVTQTPSHQVTQMGQEVILRCVPISNHLYFYWYRQILGQKVEFLVSFYNNEISEKSEIFDDQFSVERPDGSNFTLKIRSTKLEDSAMYFCASSPTGGLHEQYFGPGTRLTVT.

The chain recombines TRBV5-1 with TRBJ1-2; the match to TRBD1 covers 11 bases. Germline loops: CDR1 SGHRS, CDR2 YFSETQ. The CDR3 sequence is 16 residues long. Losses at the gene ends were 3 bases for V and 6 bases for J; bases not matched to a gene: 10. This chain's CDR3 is CASSWGEGTGGNGYTF. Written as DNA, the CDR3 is TGCGCCAGCAGCTGGGGAGAAGGGACAGGGGGAAATGGCTACACCTTC.

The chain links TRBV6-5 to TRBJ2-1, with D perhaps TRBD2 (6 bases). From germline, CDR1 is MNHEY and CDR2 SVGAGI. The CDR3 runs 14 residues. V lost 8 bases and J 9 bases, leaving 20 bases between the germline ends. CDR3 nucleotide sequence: TGTGCCAGCCAACTTACTGGGGGGATGAGTGAGCAGTTCTTC. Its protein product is CASQLTGGMSEQFF.

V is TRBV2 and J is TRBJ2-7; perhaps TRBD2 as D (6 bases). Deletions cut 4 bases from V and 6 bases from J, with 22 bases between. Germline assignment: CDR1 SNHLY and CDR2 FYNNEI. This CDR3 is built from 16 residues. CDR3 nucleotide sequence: TGTGCCAGCAGTGGTACGACCGGGACTCGGGCCGCCGAGCAGTACTTC. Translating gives CASSGTTGTRAAEQYF.

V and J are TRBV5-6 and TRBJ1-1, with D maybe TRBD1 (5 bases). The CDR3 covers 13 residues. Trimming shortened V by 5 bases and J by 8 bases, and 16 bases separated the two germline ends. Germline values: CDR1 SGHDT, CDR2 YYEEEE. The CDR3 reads CASRSGGSSEAFF. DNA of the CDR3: TGTGCCAGCAGATCTGGGGGGAGTTCCGAAGCTTTCTTT. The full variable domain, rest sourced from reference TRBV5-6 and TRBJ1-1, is DAGVTQSPTHLIKTRGQQVTLRCSPKSGHDTVSWYQQALGQGPQFIFQYYEEEERQRGNFPDRFSGHQFPNYSSELNVNALLLGDSALYLCASRSGGSSEAFFGQGTRLTVV.

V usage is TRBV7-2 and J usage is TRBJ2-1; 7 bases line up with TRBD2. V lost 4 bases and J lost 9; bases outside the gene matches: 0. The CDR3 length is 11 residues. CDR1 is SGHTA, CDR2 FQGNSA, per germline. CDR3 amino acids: CASSWGGEQFF. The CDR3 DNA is TGTGCCAGCAGCTGGGGGGGTGAGCAGTTCTTC.